Shown below are 15 T cell receptor beta chains from a single sample sequenced in a study of blood T cells in healthy people across ages. It was with a sample-barcoded 5' primer and a J-beta primer mix that a second PCR of roughly 7 to 12 cycles was run. TCRdb re-derived calls from the 5' RACE reads in MiXCR, one entry per CDR3 protein. This table has roughly 1,100,000 distinct CDR3 sequences, 20% to 25% appearing once. This sample was shared with a second study, whose subject was T cells of mothers and their children.

Material for sequencing was blood. Every receptor here comes from a girl aged 2 to 9 in good health.

This clonotype was seen more than once but under ten times. The chain is built from TRBV25-1 and TRBJ2-1; 7 positions agree with TRBD1. CDR3 length: 12 residues. Germline values: CDR1 MGHDK, CDR2 SYGVNS. With V trimmed by 6 bases and J by 7 bases, 3 bases remained unmatched. CDR3 sequence (DNA): TGTGCCAGCAGGACGACAGGGAATGAGCAGTTCTTC. This encodes CASRTTGNEQFF.

This clonotype came up a few times. CDR3 DNA: TGTGCCAGCGGGGCAGTAGTCGCCGGTACGCAGTATTTT. It encodes CASGAVVAGTQYF. The chain combines TRBV14 with TRBJ2-3, with D maybe TRBD1 (5 bases). This CDR3 spans 13 amino acids. Germline-derived CDR1 and CDR2 are SGHDN and FVKESK. Trimming removed 8 bases from V and 8 bases from J, with 17 bases in between.

This clonotype was counted only a few times. The chain couples TRBV12-5 to TRBJ2-7; D is unclear. Trimming left V 2 bases short and J 2 bases short, with 13 bases between. Germline values: CDR1 LGHNT, CDR2 FRNRAP. The CDR3 sequence is 15 residues long. CDR3 sequence (DNA): TGTGCTAGTGGTTTGTATTCTCACCCCGCCTACGAGCAGTACTTC. Translating it yields CASGLYSHPAYEQYF. The complete variable domain, with remaining parts taken from reference TRBV12-5 and TRBJ2-7, reads DARVTQTPRHKVTEMGQEVTMRCQPILGHNTVFWYRQTMMQGLELLAYFRNRAPLDDSGMPKDRFSAEMPDATLATLKIQPSEPRDSAVYFCASGLYSHPAYEQYFGPGTRLTVT.

The rearrangement links TRBV3-1 to TRBJ2-5; possibly TRBD1 for D (6 bases). The DNA end favors TRBJ2-7, so the J call may be wrong. The germline CDR1 and CDR2 sequences are LGHDT and YNNKEL (reference sequence). The CDR3 runs to 16 residues. The CDR3 DNA reads TGTGCCAGCAGCCAGGGACCTGACAGGAAAAACTACGAGCAGTACTTC. Translating it yields CASSQGPDRKNYEQYF.

This chain links TRBV11-1 with TRBJ2-5, with unresolved D. CDR1 and CDR2 (germline): SGHAT, FQDESV (reference sequence). The CDR3 consists of 14 residues. V was pared by 5 bases and J by 1 base, with 11 bases between. CDR3 coding DNA: TGTGCCAGCAGCCCTGACACCTTCCAAGAGACCCAGTACTTC. Translated, it gives CASSPDTFQETQYF.

V is TRBV2 and J is TRBJ2-3; tentatively, D is TRBD2 (6 bases). Between the trimmed V and J ends, which lost 0 bases and 2 bases, there was a span of 12 bases. The germline V gene encodes CDR1 SNHLY and CDR2 FYNNEI. The CDR3 sequence is 16 residues long. CDR3 region: CASSEAESGLTDTQYF. The CDR3 DNA sequence: TGTGCCAGCAGTGAAGCTGAGTCGGGACTCACAGATACGCAGTATTTT.

The J gene is TRBJ2-5, the V gene TRBV28, with D possibly TRBD2 on 6 matching bases. V dropped 2 bases and J dropped 2 bases, with 15 bases sitting between them. The CDR3 is made up of 16 amino acids. CDR1 and CDR2 (germline): MDHEN, SYDVKM. Here the CDR3 reads CASSLTGSGYQETQYF. The CDR3 nucleotides are TGTGCCAGCAGTTTAACCGGTAGCGGTTATCAAGAGACCCAGTACTTC.

This clonotype appeared once. The chain carries TRBV4-2 and TRBJ2-4; 8 bases fit TRBD1. CDR1 LGHNA and CDR2 YNFKEQ come from the germline V gene. V was pared by 2 bases and J by 7 bases, with 4 bases of the junction left unmatched. The CDR3 spans 14 residues. CDR3 DNA sequence: TGTGCCAGCAGCCAATCGGACAGGGTGAACATTCAGTACTTC. It specifies CASSQSDRVNIQYF.

The chain carries TRBV5-1 and TRBJ2-1; 10 nucleotides agree with TRBD2. The germline gives CDR1 SGHRS, CDR2 YFSETQ. Trimming took 0 bases from V and 3 from J; bases not matched to a gene: 6. The CDR3 has 17 residues. The CDR3 spells CASSLVVAGGNYNEQFF. CDR3 bases: TGCGCCAGCAGCTTGGTGGTAGCGGGGGGCAACTACAATGAGCAGTTCTTC. Together with reference TRBV5-1 and TRBJ2-1, the CDR3 gives the full variable domain: KAGVTQTPRYLIKTRGQQVTLSCSPISGHRSVSWYQQTPGQGLQFLFEYFSETQRNKGNFPGRFSGRQFSNSRSEMNVSTLELGDSALYLCASSLVVAGGNYNEQFFGPGTRLTVL.

There are a few counts of this clonotype. The chain has TRBV7-3 and TRBJ2-5; 8 bases align to TRBD1. The better agreement between TRBJ2-1 and the DNA end casts doubt on the J call. CDR3 length equals 17 residues. The germline CDR1 and CDR2 sequences are SGHTA and FQGTGA. This CDR3 is CASSSTPGGASHNEQFF. CDR3 DNA sequence: TGTGCCAGCAGCTCGACACCAGGGGGCGCATCTCACAATGAGCAGTTCTTC.

The chain uses TRBV11-2 and TRBJ2-3; D may be TRBD1 or TRBD2 (6 bases each). In germline, CDR1 is SGHAT, CDR2 FQNNGV. The CDR3 is made up of 15 amino acids. Trimming removed 4 bases at V and 1 base at J, with 12 bases between. CDR3 in DNA: TGTGCCAGCAGCTCAATAAGGGGGGGCACAGATACGCAGTATTTT. It translates to CASSSIRGGTDTQYF.

This clonotype was detected a few times. This sequence joins TRBV4-2 and TRBJ2-5; possible D gene TRBD2, 5 bases. Gene TRBJ2-7 matches the end of the DNA better, so the J call may be wrong. There are 15 residues in the CDR3. Germline lookup yields CDR1 LGHNA and CDR2 YNFKEQ. The CDR3, as DNA: TGTGCCAGCAGCCTATCCCTGGAGGCGCCCTACGAGCAGTACTTC. Translating it yields CASSLSLEAPYEQYF.

This clonotype was seen once. V is TRBV6-1 and J is TRBJ2-3; the D is unclear. With 1 base removed from V and 7 bases from J, the gap between germline ends came to 12 bases. This CDR3 is 14 amino acids long. Germline loops: CDR1 MNHNS, CDR2 SASEGT. The DNA for the CDR3 is TGTGCCAGCAGTGAAGTCTCCCTGGGGAATACGCAGTATTTT. This translates into CASSEVSLGNTQYF.

With regard to this clonotype: A junction end diverges from the germline sequence, so it may reflect a read error. The chain uses TRBV9 and TRBJ1-3; D ambiguous. There are 14 residues in the CDR3. Germline V gene data show CDR1 as SGDLS and CDR2 as YYNGEE. The CDR3 nucleotides are TGTGCCAGCAGCGTATTTGAGTCTGGAAACACCATACATTTT. It codes for CASSVFESGNTIHF.

This chain joins TRBV6-6 and TRBJ1-2, with D possibly TRBD1 on 6 matching bases. CDR1 and CDR2 (germline): MNHNY, SVGAGI (reference sequence). The CDR3 totals 12 residues. The V and J ends lost 7 bases and 5 bases respectively, with 11 bases between them. The CDR3 protein is CASKRTAYGYTF. The CDR3 DNA is TGTGCCAGCAAAAGGACAGCTTATGGCTACACCTTC.